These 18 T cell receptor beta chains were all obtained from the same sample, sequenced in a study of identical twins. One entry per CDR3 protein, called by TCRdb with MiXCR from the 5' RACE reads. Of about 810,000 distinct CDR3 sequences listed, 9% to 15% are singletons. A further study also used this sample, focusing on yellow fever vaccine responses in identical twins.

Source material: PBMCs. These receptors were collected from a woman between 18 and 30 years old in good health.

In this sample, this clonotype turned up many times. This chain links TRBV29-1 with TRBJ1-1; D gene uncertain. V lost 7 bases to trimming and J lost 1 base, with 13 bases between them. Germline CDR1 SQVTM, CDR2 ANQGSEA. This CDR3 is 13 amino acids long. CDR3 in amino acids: CSARSFTNTEAFF. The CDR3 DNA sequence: TGCAGCGCCCGCAGTTTCACGAACACTGAAGCTTTCTTT.

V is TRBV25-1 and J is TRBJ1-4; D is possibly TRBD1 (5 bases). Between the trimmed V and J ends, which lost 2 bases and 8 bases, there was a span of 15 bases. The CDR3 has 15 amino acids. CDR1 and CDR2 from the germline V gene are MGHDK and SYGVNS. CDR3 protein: CASSEGDRIGEKLFF. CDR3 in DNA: TGTGCCAGCAGTGAAGGGGACCGCATTGGGGAAAAACTGTTTTTT.

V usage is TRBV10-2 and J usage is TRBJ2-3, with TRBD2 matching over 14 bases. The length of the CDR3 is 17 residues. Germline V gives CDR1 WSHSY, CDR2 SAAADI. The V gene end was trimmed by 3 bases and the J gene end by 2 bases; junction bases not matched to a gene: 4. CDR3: CASSDMTSGGDTDTQYF. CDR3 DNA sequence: TGCGCCAGCAGTGATATGACTAGCGGGGGGGACACAGATACGCAGTATTTT.

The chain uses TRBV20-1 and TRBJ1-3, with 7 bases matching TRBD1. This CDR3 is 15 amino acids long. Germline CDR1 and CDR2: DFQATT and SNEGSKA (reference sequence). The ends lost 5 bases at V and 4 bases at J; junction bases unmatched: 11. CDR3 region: CSAGPGTVGGNTIYF. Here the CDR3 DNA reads TGCAGTGCTGGTCCCGGGACAGTGGGAGGAAACACCATATATTTT.

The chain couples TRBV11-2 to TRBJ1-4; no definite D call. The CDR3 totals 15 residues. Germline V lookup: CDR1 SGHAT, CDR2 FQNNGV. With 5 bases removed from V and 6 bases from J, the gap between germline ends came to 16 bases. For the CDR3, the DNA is TGTGCCAGCAGCATCGGACGGACTCTAGATGAAAAACTGTTTTTT. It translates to CASSIGRTLDEKLFF. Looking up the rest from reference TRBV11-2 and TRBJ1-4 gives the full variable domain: EAGVAQSPRYKIIEKRQSVAFWCNPISGHATLYWYQQILGQGPKLLIQFQNNGVVDDSQLPKDRFSAERLKGVDSTLKIQPAKLEDSAVYLCASSIGRTLDEKLFFGSGTQLSVL.

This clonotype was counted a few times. CDR3 nucleotide sequence: TGTGCTAGTGGTTTGGGCAACAATGAGCAGTTCTTC. Protein product: CASGLGNNEQFF. The V gene is TRBV12-5, the J gene TRBJ2-1; D gene uncertain. V was cut by 1 base and J by 5 bases, with 3 bases left in between. The CDR3 loop spans 12 amino acids. The germline CDR1 and CDR2 sequences are LGHNT and FRNRAP.

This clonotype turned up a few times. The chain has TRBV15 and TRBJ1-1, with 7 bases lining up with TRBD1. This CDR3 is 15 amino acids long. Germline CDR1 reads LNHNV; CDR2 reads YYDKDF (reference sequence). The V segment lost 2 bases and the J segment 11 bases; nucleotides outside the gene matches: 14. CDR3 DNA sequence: TGTGCCACCAGCAGACGGGTCGGGACAGTCAGTTGGGCTTTCTTT. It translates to CATSRRVGTVSWAFF. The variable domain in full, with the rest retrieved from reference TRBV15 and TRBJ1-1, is DAMVIQNPRYQVTQFGKPVTLSCSQTLNHNVMYWYQQKSSQAPKLLFHYYDKDFNNEADTPDNFQSRRPNTSFCFLDIRSPGLGDTAMYLCATSRRVGTVSWAFFGQGTRLTVV.

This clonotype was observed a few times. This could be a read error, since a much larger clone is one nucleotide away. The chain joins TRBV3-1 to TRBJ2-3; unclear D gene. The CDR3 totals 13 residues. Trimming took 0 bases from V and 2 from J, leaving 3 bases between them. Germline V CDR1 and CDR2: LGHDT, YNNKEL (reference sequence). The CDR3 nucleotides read TGTGCCAGCAGCCAAGACTTCACAGATACGCAGTATTTT. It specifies CASSQDFTDTQYF.

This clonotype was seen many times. CDR3 nucleotides: TGTGCCAGCAGCCAATGGGGGGACGCCTACAATGAGCAGTTCTTC. Translated, it gives CASSQWGDAYNEQFF. The gene calls are TRBV3-1 and TRBJ2-1, with D tentatively TRBD2 (6 bases). Germline loops: CDR1 LGHDT, CDR2 YNNKEL (reference sequence). V was trimmed by 2 bases and J by 2 bases, leaving 10 bases between them. CDR3 length: 15 residues.

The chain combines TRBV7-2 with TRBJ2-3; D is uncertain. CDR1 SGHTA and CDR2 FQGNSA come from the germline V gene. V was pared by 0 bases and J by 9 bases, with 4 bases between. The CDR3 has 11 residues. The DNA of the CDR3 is TGTGCCAGCAGCTTAGCGCTGACGCAGTATTTT. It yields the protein CASSLALTQYF.

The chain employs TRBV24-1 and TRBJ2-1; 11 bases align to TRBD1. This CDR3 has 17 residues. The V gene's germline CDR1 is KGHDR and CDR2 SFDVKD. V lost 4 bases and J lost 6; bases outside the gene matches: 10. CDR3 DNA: TGTGCCACCAGTGAGCCTAAAGGACAGGGGGCGATCAATGAGCAGTTCTTC. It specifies CATSEPKGQGAINEQFF.

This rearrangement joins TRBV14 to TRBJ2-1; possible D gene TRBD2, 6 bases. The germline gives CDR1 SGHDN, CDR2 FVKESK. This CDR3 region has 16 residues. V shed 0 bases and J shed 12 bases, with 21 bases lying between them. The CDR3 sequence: CASSQDRSSRRAGQFF. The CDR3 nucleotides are TGTGCCAGCAGCCAAGATCGCTCTAGCAGGAGGGCGGGGCAGTTCTTC. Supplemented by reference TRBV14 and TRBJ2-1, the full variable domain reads EAGVTQFPSHSVIEKGQTVTLRCDPISGHDNLYWYRRVMGKEIKFLLHFVKESKQDESGMPNNRFLAERTGGTYSTLKVQPAELEDSGVYFCASSQDRSSRRAGQFFGPGTRLTVL.

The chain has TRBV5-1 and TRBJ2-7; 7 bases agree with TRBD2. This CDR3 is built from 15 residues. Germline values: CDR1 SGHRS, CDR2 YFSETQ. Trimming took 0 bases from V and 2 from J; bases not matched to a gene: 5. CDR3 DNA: TGCGCCAGCAGCTTGGAAGCGGGACCCACCTACGAGCAGTACTTC. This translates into CASSLEAGPTYEQYF.

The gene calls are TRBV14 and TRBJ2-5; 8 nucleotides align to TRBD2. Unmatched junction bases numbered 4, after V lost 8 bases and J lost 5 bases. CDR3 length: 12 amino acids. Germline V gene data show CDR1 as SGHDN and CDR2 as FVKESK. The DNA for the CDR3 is TGTGCCAGCGGGACTAGGCCGGAGACCCAGTACTTC. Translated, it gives CASGTRPETQYF.

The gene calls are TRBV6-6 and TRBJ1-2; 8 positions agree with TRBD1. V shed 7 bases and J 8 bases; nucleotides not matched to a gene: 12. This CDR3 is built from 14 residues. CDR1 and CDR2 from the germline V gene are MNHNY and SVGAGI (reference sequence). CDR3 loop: CASTPGGSSWGYTF. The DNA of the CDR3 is TGTGCCAGCACCCCAGGGGGCAGTTCATGGGGCTACACCTTC.

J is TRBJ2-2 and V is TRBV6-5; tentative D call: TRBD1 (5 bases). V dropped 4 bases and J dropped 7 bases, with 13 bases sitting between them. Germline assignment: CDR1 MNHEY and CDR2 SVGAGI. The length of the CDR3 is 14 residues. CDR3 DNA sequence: TGTGCCAGCAGTTCTTCAGGGTTTCACGGGGAGCTGTTTTTT. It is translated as CASSSSGFHGELFF.

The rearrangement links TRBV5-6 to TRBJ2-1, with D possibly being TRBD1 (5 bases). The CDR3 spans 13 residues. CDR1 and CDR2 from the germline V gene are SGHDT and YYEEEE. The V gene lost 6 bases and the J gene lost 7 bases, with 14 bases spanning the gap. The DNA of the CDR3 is TGTGCCAGCACCCAAGATAGGGGAAATGAGCAGTTCTTC. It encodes CASTQDRGNEQFF.

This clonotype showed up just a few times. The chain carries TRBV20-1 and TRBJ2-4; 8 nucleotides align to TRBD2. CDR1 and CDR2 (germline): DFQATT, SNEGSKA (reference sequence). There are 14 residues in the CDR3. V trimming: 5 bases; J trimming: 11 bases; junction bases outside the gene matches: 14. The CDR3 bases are TGCAGTGCTGGCATCCCGGGACTAGAGAGTTTTCAGTACTTC. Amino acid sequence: CSAGIPGLESFQYF.